Listed here are 24 T cell receptor beta chains from one sample, sequenced in a study of control samples from healthy donors and cancer patients. Clones were read by immunoSEQ multiplex PCR, and TCRdb kept only the in-frame ones, dropping some. The sample carries 150,000 to 200,000 clones, 85% to 95% recorded once. The source material was blood. These TCRs come from a man aged 18 to 29 in good health.

V gene TRBV7-4 combines with J gene TRBJ1-4; 10 bases align to TRBD1. CDR3 size: 14 residues. The trim removed 7 bases at V and 7 bases at J, leaving 6 bases unmatched. Germline-derived CDR1 and CDR2 are SGHVT and SQSDAQ. The CDR3 is CASTRTGGCEKLFF. The CDR3 DNA is TGTGCCAGCACCCGGACAGGGGGATGTGAAAAACTGTTTTTT.

This clone was seen a single time. This chain links TRBV5-1 with TRBJ1-4; no clear D gene. Germline CDR1 and CDR2: SGHRS and YFSETQ. V was clipped by 4 bases and J by 0 bases, with 13 bases between them. The length of the CDR3 is 16 residues. CDR3 DNA sequence: TGCGCCAGCAGCGGTGGACGGGGAGCAACTAATGAAAAACTGTTTTTT. Translation gives CASSGGRGATNEKLFF.

The chain joins TRBV19 to TRBJ1-1, with 10 bases that match TRBD1. This CDR3 comprises 16 residues. The germline V gene encodes CDR1 LNHDA and CDR2 SQIVND (reference sequence). The V gene end was trimmed by 5 bases and the J gene end by 2 bases; junction bases not matched to a gene: 8. In DNA form, the CDR3 reads TGTGCCAGTAGTCTACTCGGGACAGGGGTCAACACTGAAGCTTTCTTT. It specifies CASSLLGTGVNTEAFF.

The chain combines TRBV5-1 with TRBJ1-1; no firm D call. V lost 4 bases and J 3 bases, leaving 7 bases between the germline ends. Germline V CDR1 and CDR2: SGHRS, YFSETQ. CDR3 length: 12 residues. The CDR3 sequence is CASSRDYTEAFF. The CDR3 bases are TGCGCCAGCAGCCGCGATTACACTGAAGCTTTCTTT.

This sequence joins TRBV5-4 and TRBJ2-7; D may correspond to TRBD1 or TRBD2 (5 bases each). The CDR3 extends over 15 amino acids. In germline, CDR1 is SGHNT, CDR2 YYREEE (reference sequence). Trimming left V 4 bases short and J 2 bases short, with 16 bases between. This CDR3 reads CASSATGTGTYEQYF. In DNA form, the CDR3 reads TGTGCCAGCAGCGCAACCGGGACCGGTACCTACGAGCAGTACTTC.

The V call is TRBV18, the J call TRBJ1-1, with D tentatively TRBD1 (6 bases). The V gene's germline CDR1 is KGHSH and CDR2 LQKENI. V was pared by 6 bases and J by 3 bases, with 8 bases between. CDR3 length: 12 residues. CDR3 sequence reads: CASSSGDTEAFF. The CDR3 nucleotides are TGTGCCAGCTCTTCAGGGGACACTGAAGCTTTCTTT.

The rearrangement links TRBV10-1 to TRBJ2-7, with a weak D call TRBD1 (7 bases). The CDR3 is 14 amino acids. Germline V gene data show CDR1 as WNHNN and CDR2 as SYGVQD (reference sequence). V dropped 6 bases and J dropped 6 bases, with 18 bases sitting between them. CDR3 protein: CASSPGGDRAEQYF. The CDR3 bases are TGCGCCAGCAGCCCCGGGGGCGACAGGGCCGAGCAGTACTTC.

The CDR3 DNA is TGTGCCAGCAGTGAATTAGGACAGCGGAATGAAAAACTGTTTTTT. This encodes CASSELGQRNEKLFF. The J gene is TRBJ1-4, the V gene TRBV6-1; TRBD1 is a possible D gene (6 bases). Germline V gene data show CDR1 as MNHNS and CDR2 as SASEGT. V lost 2 bases to trimming and J lost 5 bases, with 12 bases between them. The CDR3 is made up of 15 amino acids.

The chain links TRBV10-3 to TRBJ2-6; D remains ambiguous. Trimming shortened V by 4 bases and J by 0 bases, and 4 bases separated the two germline ends. This CDR3 comprises 14 residues. The germline V gene has CDR1 ENHRY and CDR2 SYGVKD. CDR3 coding DNA: TGTGCCATCAGTGTAGGCTCTGGGGCCAACGTCCTGACTTTC. Translated, it gives CAISVGSGANVLTF.

This chain links TRBV7-9 with TRBJ2-3, with D perhaps matching TRBD2 (5 bases). Germline-derived CDR1 and CDR2 are SEHNR and FQNEAQ (reference sequence). The V gene lost 1 base and the J gene lost 3 bases, with 8 bases spanning the gap. The CDR3 runs 14 residues. CDR3 loop: CASSLVGVTDTQYF. CDR3 in DNA: TGTGCCAGCAGCTTAGTCGGGGTTACAGATACGCAGTATTTT.

This sequence joins TRBV19 and TRBJ1-2; D is unclear. The V end was cut by 4 bases, the J end by 5 bases, with 20 bases between. Germline lookup yields CDR1 LNHDA and CDR2 SQIVND (reference sequence). The CDR3 covers 16 residues. As DNA, the CDR3 is TGTGCCAGTAGTACCTCAATAATCCAACAGAGGTATGGCTACACCTTC. It is translated as CASSTSIIQQRYGYTF.

The table lists this clone with a count of one. V is TRBV6-5 and J is TRBJ1-3; D is possibly TRBD1 (6 bases). In germline, CDR1 is MNHEY, CDR2 SVGAGI. The CDR3 covers 13 residues. This CDR3 reads CALAGASGNTIYF. CDR3 sequence (DNA): TGTGCTTTAGCGGGGGCAAGCGGAAACACCATATATTTT.

The chain is built from TRBV27 and TRBJ2-7; TRBD1 agrees at 9 bases. This CDR3 has 14 residues. CDR1 is MNHEY and CDR2 is SMNVEV in the germline V gene (reference sequence). Trimming at V came to 5 bases and at J to 3 bases, leaving 5 bases not matched to a gene. CDR3 nucleotides: TGTGCCAGCAGTCCCCGACAGGGGGGCTACGAGCAGTACTTC. Translation: CASSPRQGGYEQYF.

The chain combines TRBV6-5 with TRBJ2-5; 9 positions match TRBD2. This CDR3 region has 12 residues. CDR1 and CDR2 (germline): MNHEY, SVGAGI. With V trimmed by 10 bases and J by 4 bases, 4 bases remained unmatched. This CDR3 is CATQTSGETQYF. The CDR3 DNA reads TGTGCCACCCAGACTAGCGGAGAGACCCAGTACTTC.

The J gene is TRBJ2-1, the V gene TRBV7-3, with TRBD2 matching over 7 bases. The CDR3 contains 15 residues. Trimming took 2 bases from V and 5 from J; bases not matched to a gene: 6. Germline CDR1 is SGHTA and CDR2 is FQGTGA. The CDR3 nucleotides read TGTGCCAGCAGCTTAGGCCAGCGGGGAAACAATGAGCAGTTCTTC. This encodes CASSLGQRGNNEQFF.

The chain has TRBV5-1 and TRBJ2-7, with D perhaps assigned TRBD1 or TRBD2 (5 bases each). The germline V and J ends were trimmed by 0 bases and 1 base, with 8 bases remaining between them. CDR1 is SGHRS, CDR2 YFSETQ, per germline. This CDR3 contains 14 residues. The CDR3 spells CASSLVWGSYEQYF. The CDR3 DNA reads TGCGCCAGCAGCTTGGTTTGGGGGTCCTACGAGCAGTACTTC. The full variable domain, in which reference TRBV5-1 and TRBJ2-7 provide the parts outside the CDR3, is KAGVTQTPRYLIKTRGQQVTLSCSPISGHRSVSWYQQTPGQGLQFLFEYFSETQRNKGNFPGRFSGRQFSNSRSEMNVSTLELGDSALYLCASSLVWGSYEQYFGPGTRLTVT.

J is TRBJ1-1 and V is TRBV9, with D maybe TRBD1 (6 bases). The CDR3 extends over 14 amino acids. V was clipped by 3 bases and J by 1 base, with 10 bases between them. Germline assignment: CDR1 SGDLS and CDR2 YYNGEE. The CDR3: CASSGSGENTEAFF. As DNA, the CDR3 is TGTGCCAGCAGCGGGTCAGGGGAGAACACTGAAGCTTTCTTT. Full variable domain (outside the CDR3, taken from reference TRBV9 and TRBJ1-1): DSGVTQTPKHLITATGQRVTLRCSPRSGDLSVYWYQQSLDQGLQFLIQYYNGEERAKGNILERFSAQQFPDLHSELNLSSLELGDSALYFCASSGSGENTEAFFGQGTRLTVV.

The chain is built from TRBV12-3 or TRBV12-4 and TRBJ2-1, with D unclear. There are 13 residues in the CDR3. The ends were cut back, 6 bases at V and 1 base at J, with 7 bases in the middle. CDR3 DNA sequence: TGTGCCAGCAGATACGGGTCCTACAATGAGCAGTTCTTC. Translating it yields CASRYGSYNEQFF.

The gene calls are TRBV3-1 (or the pseudogene TRBV3-2) and TRBJ2-2; TRBD1 aligns across 9 bases. Germline V gene lookup returns CDR1 LGHDT and CDR2 YNNKEL (reference sequence). The CDR3 spans 14 residues. The junction had 3 bases not matched to a gene; V was cut back by 9 bases and J by 1 base. Here the CDR3 DNA reads TGTGCCAGAGACAGGGGGAAGAACACCGGGGAGCTGTTTTTT. Its translation: CARDRGKNTGELFF.

V and J are TRBV20-1 and TRBJ1-1; D ambiguous. CDR1 is DFQATT and CDR2 is SNEGSKA in the germline V gene (reference sequence). This CDR3 has 12 residues. Trimming stripped 3 bases from V and 5 bases from J, with 10 bases between. The chain's CDR3 is CSASRGRTEAFF. The CDR3 nucleotides read TGCAGTGCTAGTAGAGGGAGAACTGAAGCTTTCTTT.

The chain carries TRBV27 and TRBJ2-7, with TRBD1 matching over 10 bases. V shed 5 bases and J 4 bases; nucleotides not matched to a gene: 8. CDR1 is MNHEY and CDR2 is SMNVEV in the germline V gene (reference sequence). There are 15 residues in the CDR3. The CDR3 is CASSAPGQGSYEQYF. The CDR3 region has the DNA TGTGCCAGCAGTGCACCGGGACAGGGGTCTTACGAGCAGTACTTC.

The chain carries TRBV20-1 and TRBJ2-5, with a weak D call TRBD2 (6 bases). The CDR3 is 17 amino acids. Germline CDR1 is DFQATT and CDR2 is SNEGSKA (reference sequence). V gave up 3 bases and J gave up 2 bases, with 22 bases separating them. CDR3 region: CSASSGLAQKPQETQYF. The CDR3 coding sequence is TGCAGTGCTAGTTCCGGCCTAGCGCAAAAACCACAAGAGACCCAGTACTTC.

The chain links TRBV12-3 or TRBV12-4 to TRBJ2-2, with D unclear. This CDR3 contains 12 residues. V was trimmed by 2 bases and J by 9 bases, leaving 7 bases between them. The CDR3 nucleotides read TGTGCCAGCAGTTTAACGGGTCGGGAGCTGTTTTTT. It is translated as CASSLTGRELFF.

The chain combines TRBV5-6 with TRBJ1-2; no definite D call. The CDR3 contains 12 residues. Per germline, CDR1 SGHDT and CDR2 YYEEEE. V lost 3 bases, J lost 0 bases, and 3 bases lay in between. The CDR3 DNA sequence: TGTGCCAGCAGCTGGGCTAACTATGGCTACACCTTC. Protein sequence: CASSWANYGYTF.